This record concerns one T cell receptor (beta chain) sequence. Produced via immunoSEQ multiplex PCR; TCRdb's table is partial and in-frame only. This sample carries 35,000 to 50,000 clones, roughly nine tenths of them seen once, and the ten largest clones take roughly 16%. The data stem from a study of blood T cell repertoires in COVID-19. Study-wide background: The United States, Italy and Spain provided the acute and convalescent COVID-19 samples.

V lost 2 bases, J lost 4 bases, and 11 bases lay in between. The length of the CDR3 is 14 residues. Germline CDR1 SGHTA, CDR2 FQGNSA. The rearrangement uses TRBV7-2 and TRBJ1-1; D gene ambiguous. This clonotype was sampled from a man aged 65-85 years with active COVID-19. The sample taken for sequencing was peripheral blood. The CDR3 loop reads CASSLTRARTEAFF. The CDR3 region has the DNA TGTGCCAGCAGCTTAACTAGGGCCCGCACTGAAGCTTTCTTT.